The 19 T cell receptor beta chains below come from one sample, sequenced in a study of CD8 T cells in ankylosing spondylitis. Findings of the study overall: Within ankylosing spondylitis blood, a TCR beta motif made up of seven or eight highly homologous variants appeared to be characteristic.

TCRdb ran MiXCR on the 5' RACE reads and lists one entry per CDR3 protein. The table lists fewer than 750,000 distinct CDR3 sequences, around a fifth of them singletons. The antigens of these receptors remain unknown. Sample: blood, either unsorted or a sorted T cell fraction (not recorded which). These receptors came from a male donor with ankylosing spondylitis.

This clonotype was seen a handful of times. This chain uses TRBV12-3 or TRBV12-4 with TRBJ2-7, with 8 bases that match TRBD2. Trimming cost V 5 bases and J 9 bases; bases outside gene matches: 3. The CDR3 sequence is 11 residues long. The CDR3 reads CASSTGLVQYF. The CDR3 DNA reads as TGTGCCAGCAGTACGGGACTAGTGCAGTACTTC.

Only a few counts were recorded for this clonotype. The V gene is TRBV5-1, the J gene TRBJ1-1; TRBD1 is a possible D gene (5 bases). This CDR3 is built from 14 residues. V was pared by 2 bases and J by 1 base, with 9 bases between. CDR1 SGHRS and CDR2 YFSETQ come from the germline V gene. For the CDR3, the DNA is TGCGCCAGCAGCTTCGACAGACCGAACACTGAAGCTTTCTTT. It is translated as CASSFDRPNTEAFF. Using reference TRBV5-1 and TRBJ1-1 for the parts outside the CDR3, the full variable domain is KAGVTQTPRYLIKTRGQQVTLSCSPISGHRSVSWYQQTPGQGLQFLFEYFSETQRNKGNFPGRFSGRQFSNSRSEMNVSTLELGDSALYLCASSFDRPNTEAFFGQGTRLTVV.

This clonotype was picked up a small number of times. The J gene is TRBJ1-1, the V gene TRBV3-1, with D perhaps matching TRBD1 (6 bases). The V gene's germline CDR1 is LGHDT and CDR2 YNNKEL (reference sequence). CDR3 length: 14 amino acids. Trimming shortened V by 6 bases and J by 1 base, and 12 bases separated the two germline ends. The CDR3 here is CASSQQGWNTEAFF. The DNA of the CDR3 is TGTGCCAGCAGTCAACAGGGCTGGAACACTGAAGCTTTCTTT.

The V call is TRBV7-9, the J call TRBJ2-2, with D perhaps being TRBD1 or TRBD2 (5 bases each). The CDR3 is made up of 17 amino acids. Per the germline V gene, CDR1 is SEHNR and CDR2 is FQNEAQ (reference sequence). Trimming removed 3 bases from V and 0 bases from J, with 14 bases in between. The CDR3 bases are TGTGCCAGCAGCTTCCGGGACGGCGGAGCGAACACCGGGGAGCTGTTTTTT. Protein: CASSFRDGGANTGELFF.

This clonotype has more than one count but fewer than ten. DNA of the CDR3: TGCAGTGCTAACCCTTGGGGGGATCAGCCCCAGCATTTT. Translation gives CSANPWGDQPQHF. This chain joins TRBV20-1 and TRBJ1-5; weak D call: TRBD1 (5 bases). The CDR3 is 13 residues long. V was cut by 4 bases and J by 5 bases, with 12 bases left in between. CDR1 is DFQATT and CDR2 is SNEGSKA in the germline V gene (reference sequence).

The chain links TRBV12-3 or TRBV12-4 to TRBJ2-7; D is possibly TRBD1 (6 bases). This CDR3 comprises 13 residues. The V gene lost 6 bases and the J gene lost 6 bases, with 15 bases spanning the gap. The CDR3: CASSLTGNSEQYF. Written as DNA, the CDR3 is TGTGCCAGCAGCCTCACAGGGAACTCCGAGCAGTACTTC.

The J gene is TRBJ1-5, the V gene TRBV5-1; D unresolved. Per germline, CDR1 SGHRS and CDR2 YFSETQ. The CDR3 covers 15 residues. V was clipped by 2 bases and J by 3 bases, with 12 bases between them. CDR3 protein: CASSFGESANQPQHF. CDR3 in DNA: TGCGCCAGCAGCTTTGGGGAAAGTGCCAATCAGCCCCAGCATTTT.

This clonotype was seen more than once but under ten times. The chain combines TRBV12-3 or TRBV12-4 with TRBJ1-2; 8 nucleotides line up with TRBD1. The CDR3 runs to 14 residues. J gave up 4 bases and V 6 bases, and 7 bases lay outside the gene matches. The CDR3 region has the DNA TGTGCCAGCAGCTCGACAGGGGTTGGCTATGGCTACACCTTC. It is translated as CASSSTGVGYGYTF.

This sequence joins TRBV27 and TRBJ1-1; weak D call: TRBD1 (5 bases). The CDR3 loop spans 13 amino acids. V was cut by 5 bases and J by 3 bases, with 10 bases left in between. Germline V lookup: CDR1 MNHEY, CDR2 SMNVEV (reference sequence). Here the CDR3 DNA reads TGTGCCAGCAGTCTAGGGGTGTACACTGAAGCTTTCTTT. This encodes CASSLGVYTEAFF.

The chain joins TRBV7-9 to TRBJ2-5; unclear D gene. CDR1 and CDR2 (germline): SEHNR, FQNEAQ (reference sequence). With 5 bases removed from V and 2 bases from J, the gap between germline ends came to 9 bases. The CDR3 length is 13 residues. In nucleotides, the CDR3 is TGTGCCAGCAGCCACCCCCAGCAAGAGACCCAGTACTTC. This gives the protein CASSHPQQETQYF.

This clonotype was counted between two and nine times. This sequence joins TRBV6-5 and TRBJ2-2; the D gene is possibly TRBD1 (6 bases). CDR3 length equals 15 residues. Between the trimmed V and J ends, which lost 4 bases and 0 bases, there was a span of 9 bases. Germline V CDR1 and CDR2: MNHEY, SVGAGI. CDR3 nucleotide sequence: TGTGCCAGCAGTTCGGACAGTCCGAACACCGGGGAGCTGTTTTTT. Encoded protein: CASSSDSPNTGELFF.

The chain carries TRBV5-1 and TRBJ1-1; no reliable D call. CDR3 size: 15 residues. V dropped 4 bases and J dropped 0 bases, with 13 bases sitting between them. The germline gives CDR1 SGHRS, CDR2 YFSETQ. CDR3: CASSPDPGVNTEAFF. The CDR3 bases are TGCGCCAGCAGCCCAGACCCTGGGGTGAACACTGAAGCTTTCTTT.

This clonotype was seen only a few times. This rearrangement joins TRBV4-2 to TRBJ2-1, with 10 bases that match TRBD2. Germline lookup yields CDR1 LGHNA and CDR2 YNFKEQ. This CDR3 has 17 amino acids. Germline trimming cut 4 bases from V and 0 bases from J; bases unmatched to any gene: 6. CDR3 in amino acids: CASSPGLAASSYNEQFF. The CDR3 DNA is TGTGCCAGCAGCCCAGGACTAGCGGCTAGCTCCTACAATGAGCAGTTCTTC.

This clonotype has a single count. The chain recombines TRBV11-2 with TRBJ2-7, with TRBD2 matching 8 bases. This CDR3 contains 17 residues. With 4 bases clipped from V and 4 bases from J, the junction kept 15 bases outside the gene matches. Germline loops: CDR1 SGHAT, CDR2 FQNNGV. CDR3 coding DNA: TGTGCCAGCAGCTCTAGGCCCCTCGGGGGGGCGAGGTACGAGCAGTACTTC. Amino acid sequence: CASSSRPLGGARYEQYF.

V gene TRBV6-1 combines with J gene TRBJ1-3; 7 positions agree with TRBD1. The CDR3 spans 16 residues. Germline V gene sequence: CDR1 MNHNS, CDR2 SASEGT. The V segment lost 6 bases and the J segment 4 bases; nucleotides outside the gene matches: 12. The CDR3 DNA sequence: TGTGCCAGCAGACCACACATGAAGGGGGCAGGAAACACCATATATTTT. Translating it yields CASRPHMKGAGNTIYF.

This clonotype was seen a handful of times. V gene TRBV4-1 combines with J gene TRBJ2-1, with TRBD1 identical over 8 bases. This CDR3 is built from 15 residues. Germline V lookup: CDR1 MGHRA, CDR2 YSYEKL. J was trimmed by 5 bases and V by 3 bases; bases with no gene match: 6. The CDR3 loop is CASSQTGAPNNEQFF. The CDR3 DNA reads TGCGCCAGCAGCCAGACAGGGGCCCCCAACAATGAGCAGTTCTTC.

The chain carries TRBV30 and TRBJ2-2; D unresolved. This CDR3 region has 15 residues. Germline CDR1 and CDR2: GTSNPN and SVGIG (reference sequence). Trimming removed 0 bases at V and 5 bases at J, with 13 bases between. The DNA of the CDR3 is TGTGCCTGGAGTGTCGGCCTAATCGGGACCGGGGAGCTGTTTTTT. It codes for CAWSVGLIGTGELFF.

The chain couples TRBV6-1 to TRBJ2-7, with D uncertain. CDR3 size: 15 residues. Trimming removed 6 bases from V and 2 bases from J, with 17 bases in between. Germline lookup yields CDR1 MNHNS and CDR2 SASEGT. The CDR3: CASRTLLENTYEQYF. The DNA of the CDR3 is TGTGCCAGCAGGACCCTGTTGGAGAACACCTACGAGCAGTACTTC.

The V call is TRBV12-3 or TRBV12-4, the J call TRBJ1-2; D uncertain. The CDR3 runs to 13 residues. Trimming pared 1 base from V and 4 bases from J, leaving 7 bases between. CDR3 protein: CASSLGSRYGYTF. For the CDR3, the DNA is TGTGCCAGCAGTTTAGGAAGCCGCTATGGCTACACCTTC.